This is a list of T cell receptor beta chains from one sample in a study of blood T cell repertoires in COVID-19. The assay was immunoSEQ multiplex PCR, and TCRdb's table has in-frame clones only and misses some. The table includes some 180,000 clones, roughly 86% detected once. Sequencing was carried out using peripheral blood. The receptor source for this set is an elderly woman with COVID-19, enrolled during active disease. Each CDR3 is given with its conserved first and last residue. D genes are given only for firm matches. Some rows have no size entry. The others give once, few or many, or a class for an expanded clone.

D gene	J gene	CDR3 length	V gene	clone size	CDR3 DNA	CDR3 protein
TRBD1	TRBJ1-5	14	TRBV6-6	-	TGTGCCAGCATGAGGGACAGCAGTTATCAGCCCCAGCATTTT	CASMRDSSYQPQHF
-	TRBJ1-2	14	TRBV19	-	TGTGCCAGTAGTATTAGGACACCCTACTATGGCTACACCTTC	CASSIRTPYYGYTF
-	TRBJ1-6	12	TRBV7-2	-	TGTGCCAGCAGCTTAACTTATTCACCCCTCCACTTT	CASSLTYSPLHF
-	TRBJ1-1	16	TRBV9	-	TGTGCCAGCAGCGGAGGGACTGGCCTAGGGAACACTGAAGCTTTCTTT	CASSGGTGLGNTEAFF
-	TRBJ2-7	17	TRBV10-1	few	TGCGCCAGCAGTCGCCACATTGGACCCGGGGGTTCCTACGAGCAGTACTTC	CASSRHIGPGGSYEQYF
-	TRBJ1-2	13	TRBV5-5	once	TGTGCCAGCAGCTTGTCTTGGACATTCGGCTACACCTTC	CASSLSWTFGYTF
TRBD2	TRBJ2-7	15	TRBV2	-	TGTGCCAGGTCGGCTAGCGGAGGAACTTTCGCCGGGCAGTACTTC	CARSASGGTFAGQYF
-	TRBJ2-7	16	TRBV7-2	-	TGTGCCAGCAGCACAAACCCTACAGGGATATCCTACGAGCAGTACTTC	CASSTNPTGISYEQYF
-	TRBJ2-2	16	TRBV4-1	-	TGCGCCAGCAGCCAGAGAGGACAGCTGAACACCGGGGAGCTGTTTTTT	CASSQRGQLNTGELFF
TRBD1	TRBJ2-3	14	TRBV5-1	-	TGCGCCAGCAGCTGGGACAGGGTAACAGATACGCAGTATTTT	CASSWDRVTDTQYF
TRBD1	TRBJ1-1	16	TRBV5-1	-	TGCGCCAGCAGCTTGGGAGGGGCGGCAGGGGGAGATGAAGCTTTCTTT	CASSLGGAAGGDEAFF
-	TRBJ2-3	13	TRBV5-6	-	TGTGCCAGCAGCTTCAGGGGTCGAGATACGCAGTATTTT	CASSFRGRDTQYF
-	TRBJ2-7	13	TRBV29-1	-	TGCAGCGTTCACCGGGACTCCACCTACGAGCAGTACTTC	CSVHRDSTYEQYF
TRBD2	TRBJ2-2	17	TRBV14	-	TGTGCCAGCAGCCAAATGCGACTAGCGGGAGCGACCGGGGAGCTGTTTTTT	CASSQMRLAGATGELFF
TRBD2	TRBJ2-1	15	TRBV5-6	-	TGTGCCAGCAGCTTGACGGGAGGCGGAGACAATGAGCAGTTCTTC	CASSLTGGGDNEQFF
-	TRBJ2-1	19	TRBV19	-	TGTGCCAGTAGTATATTCGGTGGCCTCCGGACTAACCCCTACGATGAGCAGTTCTTC	CASSIFGGLRTNPYDEQFF
-	TRBJ1-1	12	TRBV29-1	-	TGCAGCGTTGGACTATCGAACACTGAAGCTTTCTTT	CSVGLSNTEAFF
TRBD1	TRBJ2-6	17	TRBV5-1	-	TGCGCCAGCAGCTCCCCGGGACAGGGTGCCGGGGCCAACGTCCTGACTTTC	CASSSPGQGAGANVLTF
TRBD2	TRBJ2-3	14	TRBV5-1	-	TGCGCCAGCAGCTTGGCCCCGGGGGGAGATACGCAGTATTTT	CASSLAPGGDTQYF
-	TRBJ2-2	16	TRBV7-3	few	TGTGCCAGCAGCCCATCGCCAGGGGCAGCCACCGGGGAGCTGTTTTTT	CASSPSPGAATGELFF
TRBD2	TRBJ2-1	15	TRBV10-3	-	TGTGCCATCAGTCCGGGACTAGCGACCTACAATGAGCAGTTCTTC	CAISPGLATYNEQFF
-	TRBJ2-2	16	TRBV18	-	TGTGCCAGCTCACCACGGACAGACCCGAACACCGGGGAGCTGTTTTTT	CASSPRTDPNTGELFF
TRBD1	TRBJ2-7	15	TRBV2	-	TGTGCCAGCAGTCCACAGGGGGCAGCGGGGTACGAGCAGTACTTC	CASSPQGAAGYEQYF
-	TRBJ1-3	15	TRBV7-6	-	TGTGCCAGCAGCCCAATGAACAGGGAAGGAAACACCATATATTTT	CASSPMNREGNTIYF
-	TRBJ1-5	14	TRBV6-5	once	TGTGCCAGCCTCCTCGGGGAGTCGGCGCAGCCCCAGCATTTT	CASLLGESAQPQHF
TRBD2	TRBJ2-5	13	TRBV6-5	-	TGTGCCAGCGGGACTAGCGCTCAAGAGACCCAGTACTTC	CASGTSAQETQYF
TRBD1	TRBJ1-2	16	TRBV19	-	TGTGCCAGTAGTCCCTGGGACAGGTCCCGGAGGCATGGCTACACCTTC	CASSPWDRSRRHGYTF
TRBD1	TRBJ2-2	15	TRBV18	-	TGTGCCAGCTCACCGGACAGGTTCGACACCGGGGAGCTGTTTTTT	CASSPDRFDTGELFF
TRBD2	TRBJ2-5	16	TRBV5-4	-	TGTGCCAGCAGCGGAATACTAGCGGGGGGGAAAGAGACCCAGTACTTC	CASSGILAGGKETQYF
-	TRBJ1-5	13	TRBV2	-	TGTGCCAGCAGCTACAGCGGACTTCAGCCCCAGCATTTT	CASSYSGLQPQHF
-	TRBJ1-2	17	TRBV7-2	-	TGTGCCAGCAGCTTAGGGCCAGGGAGGGGTTCTAACTATGGCTACACCTTC	CASSLGPGRGSNYGYTF
TRBD1	TRBJ1-1	16	TRBV6-2/TRBV6-3	-	TGTGCCAGCAGTTACAGCCTCCGGAGACAGGGGACTGAAGCTTTCTTT	CASSYSLRRQGTEAFF
-	TRBJ2-7	14	TRBV7-3	-	TGTGCCAGCAGCCCGAAGGACAGTCCCAACGAGCAGTACTTC	CASSPKDSPNEQYF
TRBD2	TRBJ2-7	16	TRBV15	many	TGTGCCACCAGCAGAGAGGCTAGCGGGCTCTCCTACGAGCAGTACTTC	CATSREASGLSYEQYF
TRBD1	TRBJ1-4	15	TRBV5-4	-	TGTGCCAGCAGCCAGGGGGCAGGGGACAATGAAAAACTGTTTTTT	CASSQGAGDNEKLFF
-	TRBJ2-1	17	TRBV7-9	-	TGTGCCAGCAGCTTAACTGGGTTCGTAGCCCGTTACAATGAGCAGTTCTTC	CASSLTGFVARYNEQFF
TRBD2	TRBJ2-3	16	TRBV7-9	-	TGTGCCAGCAGACCCAAGGGACTAGCGGTCACAGATACGCAGTATTTT	CASRPKGLAVTDTQYF
-	TRBJ2-1	14	TRBV12-5	-	TGTGCTAGTGGTTTGCCCCTGTTCGGGAATGAGCAGTTCTTC	CASGLPLFGNEQFF
-	TRBJ1-1	12	TRBV7-9	-	TGTGCCAGCGGACGAGCGGGTACTGAAGCTTTCTTT	CASGRAGTEAFF
TRBD1	TRBJ1-2	13	TRBV30	-	TGTGCCTGGAGGATAACAGGGGCGGAGGGCTACACCTTC	CAWRITGAEGYTF
-	TRBJ1-1	13	TRBV2	-	TGTGCCAGCAGTCCCCATTTGAACACTGAAGCTTTCTTT	CASSPHLNTEAFF
TRBD2	TRBJ2-5	15	TRBV5-1	-	TGCGCCAGCAGCACGTTAGCGGGAGTCGGAGAGACCCAGTACTTC	CASSTLAGVGETQYF
-	TRBJ2-7	14	TRBV6-5	-	TGTGCCAGCAGCTCTAACAGGGACTCCTACGAGCAGTACTTC	CASSSNRDSYEQYF
TRBD1	TRBJ1-2	14	TRBV2	-	TGTGCCAGCGACAGGGGGGGATCAGGCTATGGCTACACCTTC	CASDRGGSGYGYTF
-	TRBJ1-6	13	TRBV10-2	-	TGCGCCAGCTTCGTCAGTCGGGGTTCACCCCTCCACTTT	CASFVSRGSPLHF
TRBD1	TRBJ2-3	14	TRBV7-6	-	TGTGCCAGCAGCCTAAGGACAGGGGAAGATACGCAGTATTTT	CASSLRTGEDTQYF
-	TRBJ2-1	12	TRBV7-9	-	TGTGCCAGCAGCTTACAAGGAGTGGAGCAGTTCTTC	CASSLQGVEQFF
-	TRBJ2-2	13	TRBV3-1/TRBV3-2	-	TGTGCCAGCAGCCTAAGAGGGACCGGGGAGCTGTTTTTT	CASSLRGTGELFF
TRBD1	TRBJ2-2	17	TRBV24-1	-	TGTGCCACCAGTGACCGGCGGGACAGGGGCCTCACCGGGGAGCTGTTTTTT	CATSDRRDRGLTGELFF